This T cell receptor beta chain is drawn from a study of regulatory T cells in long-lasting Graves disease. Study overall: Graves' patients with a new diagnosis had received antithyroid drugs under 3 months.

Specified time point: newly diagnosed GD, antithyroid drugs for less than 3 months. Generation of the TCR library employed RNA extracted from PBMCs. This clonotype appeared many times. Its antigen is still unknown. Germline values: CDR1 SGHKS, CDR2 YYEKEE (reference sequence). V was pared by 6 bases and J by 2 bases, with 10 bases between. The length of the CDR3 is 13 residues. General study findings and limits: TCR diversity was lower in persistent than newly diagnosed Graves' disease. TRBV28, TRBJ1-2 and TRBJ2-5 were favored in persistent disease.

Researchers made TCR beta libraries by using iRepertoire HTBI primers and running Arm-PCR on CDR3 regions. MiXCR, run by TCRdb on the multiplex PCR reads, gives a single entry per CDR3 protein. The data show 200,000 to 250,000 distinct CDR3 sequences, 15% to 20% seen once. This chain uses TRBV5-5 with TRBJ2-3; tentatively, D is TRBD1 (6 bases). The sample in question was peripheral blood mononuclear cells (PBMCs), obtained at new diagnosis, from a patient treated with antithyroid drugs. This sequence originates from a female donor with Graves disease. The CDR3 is CASTWGHTDTQYF. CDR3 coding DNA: TGTGCCAGCACGTGGGGACACACAGATACGCAGTATTTT. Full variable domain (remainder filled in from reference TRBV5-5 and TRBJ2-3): DAGVTQSPTHLIKTRGQQVTLRCSPISGHKSVSWYQQVLGQGPQFIFQYYEKEERGRGNFPDRFSARQFPNYSSELNVNALLLGDSALYLCASTWGHTDTQYFGPGTRLTVL.